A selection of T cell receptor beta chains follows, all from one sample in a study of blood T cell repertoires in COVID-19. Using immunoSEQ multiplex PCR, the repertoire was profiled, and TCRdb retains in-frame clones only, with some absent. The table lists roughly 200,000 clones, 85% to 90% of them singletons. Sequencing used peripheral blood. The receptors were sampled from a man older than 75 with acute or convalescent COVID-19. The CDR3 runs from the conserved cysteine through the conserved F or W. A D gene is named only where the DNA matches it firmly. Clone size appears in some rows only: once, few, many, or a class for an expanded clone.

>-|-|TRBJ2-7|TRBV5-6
CASTRDRSSYEQYF
TGTGCCAGCACCCGAGACAGGAGCTCCTACGAGCAGTACTTC
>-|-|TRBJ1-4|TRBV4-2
CASSQEQNPTNEKLFF
TGTGCCAGCAGCCAGGAACAGAATCCAACTAATGAAAAACTGTTTTTT
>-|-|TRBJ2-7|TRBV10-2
CASSESNKRYEQYF
TGCGCCAGCAGTGAGTCGAACAAACGCTACGAGCAGTACTTC
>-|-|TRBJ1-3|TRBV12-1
CASSFAYGHSGNTIYF
TGTGCCAGCAGCTTTGCGTACGGACACTCTGGAAACACCATATATTTT
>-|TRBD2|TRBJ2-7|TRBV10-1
CASSESAGGLYEQYF
TGCGCCAGCAGTGAGTCAGCGGGAGGACTGTACGAGCAGTACTTC
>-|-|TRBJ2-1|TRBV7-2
CASSPVGGRVRNEQFF
TGTGCCAGCAGCCCGGTGGGAGGACGGGTTCGGAATGAGCAGTTCTTC
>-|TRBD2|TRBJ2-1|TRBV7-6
CASSLSGRATDEQFF
TGTGCCAGCAGCTTATCTGGGAGGGCCACAGATGAGCAGTTCTTC
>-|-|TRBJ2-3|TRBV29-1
CSVERRDTQYF
TGCAGCGTCGAGCGAAGAGATACGCAGTATTTT
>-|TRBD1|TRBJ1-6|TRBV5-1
CASSFEGAIGSPLHF
TGCGCCAGCAGCTTTGAGGGGGCAATTGGTTCACCCCTCCACTTT
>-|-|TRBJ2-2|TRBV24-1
CATRLAGDVGELFF
TGTGCCACTCGCCTTGCAGGGGATGTCGGGGAGCTGTTTTTT
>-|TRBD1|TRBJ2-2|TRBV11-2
CASSFYRGTGELFF
TGTGCCAGCAGCTTTTACAGGGGCACCGGGGAGCTGTTTTTT
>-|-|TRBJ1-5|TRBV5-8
CASSLLSGNQPQHF
TGTGCCAGCAGCTTGTTATCCGGCAATCAGCCCCAGCATTTT
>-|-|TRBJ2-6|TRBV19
CASSTRSGANVLTF
TGTGCCAGTAGTACCCGCTCTGGGGCCAACGTCCTGACTTTC
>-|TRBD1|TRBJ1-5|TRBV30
CAWAQGDLPNQPQHF
TGTGCCTGGGCCCAGGGGGATTTGCCGAATCAGCCCCAGCATTTT
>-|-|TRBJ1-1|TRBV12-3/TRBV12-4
CASSLSAEAFF
TGTGCCAGCAGCCTAAGTGCTGAAGCTTTCTTT
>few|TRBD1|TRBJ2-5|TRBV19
CASSGQGETQYF
TGTGCCAGTTCCGGACAGGGGGAGACCCAGTACTTC
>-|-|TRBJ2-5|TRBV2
CASSDRWETQYF
TGTGCCAGCAGTGACAGATGGGAGACCCAGTACTTC
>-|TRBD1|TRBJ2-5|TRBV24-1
CATSDFGTGQETQYF
TGTGCCACCAGTGATTTCGGGACAGGTCAAGAGACCCAGTACTTC
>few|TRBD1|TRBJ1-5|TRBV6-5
CASSPGTGRNQPQHF
TGTGCCAGCAGTCCCGGGACAGGGCGAAATCAGCCCCAGCATTTT
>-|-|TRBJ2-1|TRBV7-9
CASSRDYNEQFF
TGTGCCAGCTCGAGGGACTACAATGAGCAGTTCTTC
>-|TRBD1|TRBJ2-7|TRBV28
CASSSGQGRPYEQYF
TGTGCCAGCAGTTCCGGACAGGGACGACCCTACGAGCAGTACTTC
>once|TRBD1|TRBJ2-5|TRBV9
CASSSGTGETQYF
TGTGCCAGCAGCTCGGGGACAGGGGAGACCCAGTACTTC
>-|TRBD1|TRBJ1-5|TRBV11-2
CASSLGQPSNQPQHF
TGTGCCAGCAGCTTGGGACAGCCTAGCAATCAGCCCCAGCATTTT
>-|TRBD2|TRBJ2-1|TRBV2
CASSDEVGLAGGLNEQFF
TGTGCCAGCAGTGACGAGGTAGGACTAGCGGGAGGTTTAAATGAGCAGTTCTTC
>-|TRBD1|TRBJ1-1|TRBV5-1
CASSHGQGPIAFF
TGCGCCAGCAGCCATGGACAGGGGCCTATAGCTTTCTTT
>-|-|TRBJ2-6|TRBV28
CASRRGGGANVLTF
TGTGCCAGCAGGAGAGGTGGTGGGGCCAACGTCCTGACTTTC
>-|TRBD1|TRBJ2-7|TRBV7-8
CASSLLAGGTYEQYF
TGTGCCAGCAGCTTATTGGCAGGGGGCACGTACGAGCAGTACTTC
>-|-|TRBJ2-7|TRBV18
CASSPPVRGSYEQYF
TGTGCCAGCTCACCCCCGGTCAGGGGTTCCTACGAGCAGTACTTC
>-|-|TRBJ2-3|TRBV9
CASSVGSGAGGNTQYF
TGTGCCAGCAGCGTAGGGAGCGGCGCGGGCGGGAATACGCAGTATTTT
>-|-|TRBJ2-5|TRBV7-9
CASSIRLRQGETQYF
TGTGCCAGCAGCATCCGTCTTCGACAAGGAGAGACCCAGTACTTC
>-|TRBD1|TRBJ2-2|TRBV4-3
CASSQERQGGTGELFF
TGCGCCAGCAGCCAAGAGAGACAGGGGGGCACCGGGGAGCTGTTTTTT
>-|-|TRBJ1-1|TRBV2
CASSEKQGNTEAFF
TGTGCCAGCAGTGAGAAACAGGGAAACACTGAAGCTTTCTTT
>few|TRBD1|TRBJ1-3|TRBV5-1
CASSPARDRTLSGNTIYF
TGCGCCAGCAGCCCCGCCCGGGACAGAACACTCTCTGGAAACACCATATATTTT
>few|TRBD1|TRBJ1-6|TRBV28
CASSTRQGNNSPLHF
TGTGCCAGCAGTACCCGACAGGGTAATAATTCACCCCTCCACTTT
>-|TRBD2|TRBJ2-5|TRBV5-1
CASSLGAGGSQETQYF
TGCGCCAGCAGCTTGGGGGCGGGGGGCTCACAAGAGACCCAGTACTTC
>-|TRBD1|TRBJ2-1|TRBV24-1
CATSDPGTGGYEQFF
TGTGCCACCAGTGATCCCGGGACAGGGGGTTATGAGCAGTTCTTC
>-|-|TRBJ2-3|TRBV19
CASSPWGPSTDTQYF
TGTGCCAGTAGTCCATGGGGCCCTAGCACAGATACGCAGTATTTT
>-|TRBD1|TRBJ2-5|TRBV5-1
CASSITGTGAGTIKTQYF
TGCGCCAGCAGCATCACCGGGACAGGGGCCGGGACTATAAAGACCCAGTACTTC
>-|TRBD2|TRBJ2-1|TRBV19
CASSIGAGGWKVNEQFF
TGTGCCAGTAGTATAGGGGCGGGAGGTTGGAAAGTCAATGAGCAGTTCTTC
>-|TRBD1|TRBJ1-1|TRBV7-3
CASSLTGTATEAFF
TGTGCCAGCAGCTTAACGGGGACAGCCACTGAAGCTTTCTTT
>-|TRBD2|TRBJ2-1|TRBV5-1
CASSWTSGGTNEQFF
TGCGCCAGCAGCTGGACTAGCGGGGGGACCAATGAGCAGTTCTTC
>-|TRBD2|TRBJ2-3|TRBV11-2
CASSRGLAGVWTQYF
TGTGCCAGCAGCCGGGGACTAGCGGGAGTGTGGACGCAGTATTTT
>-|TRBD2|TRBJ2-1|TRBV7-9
CASRGLAGESSYNEQFF
TGTGCCAGCAGAGGACTAGCGGGGGAAAGCTCCTACAATGAGCAGTTCTTC
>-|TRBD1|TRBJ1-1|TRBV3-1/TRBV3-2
CASSQLGQPEAFF
TGTGCCAGCAGCCAACTGGGACAGCCAGAAGCTTTCTTT
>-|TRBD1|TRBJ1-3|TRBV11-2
CASSPRQGVAGNTIYF
TGTGCCAGCAGCCCTCGACAGGGGGTTGCTGGAAACACCATATATTTT
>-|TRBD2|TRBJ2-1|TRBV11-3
CASSLASGLAGSGEQFF
TGTGCCAGCAGCTTAGCTTCGGGACTAGCGGGATCCGGTGAGCAGTTCTTC
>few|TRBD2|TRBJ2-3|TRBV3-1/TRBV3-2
CASRRTSGTLTDTQYF
TGTGCCAGCAGGAGGACTAGCGGGACCTTAACAGATACGCAGTATTTT